This passage covers 27 T cell receptor beta chains from one sample sequenced in a study of radiotherapy plus CTLA-4 blockade in lung cancer. TCRdb keeps only in-frame clones here, not all; method: immunoSEQ multiplex PCR. The sample lists about 56,000 clones, less than 80% seen once, with roughly 15% in the top ten. Source: peripheral blood, taken from a patient treated with radiotherapy plus ipilimumab. The receptor set was obtained from a human donor with non-small cell lung cancer who had a complete response to radiotherapy plus ipilimumab.

The chain has TRBV7-8 and TRBJ2-7; D may be TRBD1 (7 bases). The CDR3 consists of 14 residues. CDR1 is SGHVS, CDR2 FQNEAQ, per germline. Trimming shortened V by 3 bases and J by 5 bases, and 14 bases separated the two germline ends. In DNA, the CDR3 is TGTGCCAGCAGCTTGGCAGGGGGAGGAAACGAGCAGTACGTC. The encoded protein is CASSLAGGGNEQYV.

V is TRBV21-1 and J is TRBJ2-7; the table's D call, TRBD2, was not checked against the DNA. TRBV21-1 is designated a pseudogene. The CDR3 is 15 amino acids. The DNA for the CDR3 is TGTGCCAGCACCACACTAGCGGGAGGATACTACGAGCAGTACGTC. It encodes CASTTLAGGYYEQYV.

The V and J genes are TRBV18 and TRBJ1-1; TRBD1 agrees at 11 bases. The CDR3 has 16 residues. With V trimmed by 5 bases and J by 1 base, 6 bases remained unmatched. Germline assignment: CDR1 KGHSH and CDR2 LQKENI. This CDR3 reads CASSDGQGASNTEAFF. The CDR3 DNA is TGTGCCAGCTCAGACGGACAGGGGGCCTCGAACACTGAAGCTTTCTTT. Variable domain in full (rest from reference TRBV18 and TRBJ1-1): NAGVMQNPRHLVRRRGQEARLRCSPMKGHSHVYWYRQLPEEGLKFMVYLQKENIIDESGMPKERFSAEFPKEGPSILRIQQVVRGDSAAYFCASSDGQGASNTEAFFGQGTRLTVV.

This chain uses TRBV4-3 with TRBJ1-3, with a weak D call TRBD1 (5 bases). Germline CDR1 reads LGHNA; CDR2 reads YSLEER. The CDR3 is 15 residues long. Deletions cut 1 base from V and 2 bases from J, with 9 bases between. DNA for the CDR3: TGCGCCAGCAGCCAAGTCGGGGGACCTGGAAACACCATATATTTT. Translating gives CASSQVGGPGNTIYF.

The chain combines TRBV7-9 with TRBJ1-2; 9 bases align to TRBD1. This CDR3 is 14 amino acids long. CDR1 is SEHNR, CDR2 FQNEAQ, per germline (reference sequence). Germline trimming cut 2 bases from V and 8 bases from J; bases unmatched to any gene: 6. The CDR3 DNA is TGTGCCAGCAGCTTATCCGACAGGGGGAAGGGCTACACCTTC. Protein sequence: CASSLSDRGKGYTF.

The chain couples TRBV9 to TRBJ2-3; unclear D gene. Germline V gene data show CDR1 as SGDLS and CDR2 as YYNGEE. The CDR3 has 15 residues. Trimming cost V 0 bases and J 2 bases, with 10 bases left between them. CDR3 residues: CASSVGAINTDTQYF. For the CDR3, the DNA is TGTGCCAGCAGCGTAGGAGCCATAAACACAGATACGCAGTATTTT.

The chain links TRBV7-2 to TRBJ2-3; 16 nucleotides align to TRBD2. Germline lookup yields CDR1 SGHTA and CDR2 FQGNSA. The CDR3 is made up of 16 amino acids. The junction had 5 bases not matched to a gene; V was cut back by 4 bases and J by 7 bases. The CDR3, as DNA: TGTGCCAGCAGCTCGGGACTAGCGGGAGGGTCGAATACGCAGTATTTT. Protein: CASSSGLAGGSNTQYF.

This rearrangement joins TRBV15 to TRBJ2-7; D may be TRBD1 (6 bases). Germline CDR1 is LNHNV and CDR2 is YYDKDF (reference sequence). Trimming pared 0 bases from V and 0 bases from J, leaving 9 bases between. The CDR3 loop spans 15 amino acids. In DNA form, the CDR3 reads TGTGCCACCAGCAGAGAACGGGACAACTCCTACGAGCAGTACTTC. Its translation: CATSRERDNSYEQYF.

The rearrangement uses TRBV5-6 and TRBJ1-2; perhaps TRBD1 as D (5 bases). Germline assignment: CDR1 SGHDT and CDR2 YYEEEE. Trimming shortened V by 4 bases and J by 8 bases, and 18 bases separated the two germline ends. This CDR3 spans 14 amino acids. The CDR3 DNA sequence: TGTGCCAGCAGCCCCAGGGATTGGCAGGAAGGCTACACCTTC. Protein sequence: CASSPRDWQEGYTF.

The chain recombines TRBV7-9 with TRBJ2-3; D gene uncertain. CDR1 and CDR2 from the germline V gene are SEHNR and FQNEAQ (reference sequence). The CDR3 loop spans 16 amino acids. The V end was cut by 5 bases, the J end by 5 bases, with 20 bases between. In DNA, the CDR3 is TGTGCCAGCAGCCTCGCAAACCCTACCCCCGGAGATACGCAGTATTTT. This encodes CASSLANPTPGDTQYF.

V is TRBV4-3 and J is TRBJ2-1; 13 nucleotides line up with TRBD2. Germline V CDR1 and CDR2: LGHNA, YSLEER. V lost 0 bases and J lost 1; bases outside the gene matches: 9. The CDR3 totals 20 residues. In nucleotides, the CDR3 is TGCGCCAGCAGCCAAGAATTCGGGACTAGCGGGATGGGGTCCTACAATGAGCAGTTCTTC. Translation: CASSQEFGTSGMGSYNEQFF.

The count of this clone is one. This chain connects TRBV5-6 to TRBJ2-1; D might be TRBD2 (6 bases). The V and J ends lost 2 bases and 4 bases respectively, with 13 bases between them. The germline CDR1 and CDR2 sequences are SGHDT and YYEEEE. This CDR3 has 15 amino acids. The CDR3 loop reads CASSFLARVYNEQFF. In DNA form, the CDR3 reads TGTGCCAGCAGCTTCCTAGCGCGAGTTTACAATGAGCAGTTCTTC.

V gene TRBV6-5 combines with J gene TRBJ1-4; the D is unclear. Germline-derived CDR1 and CDR2 are MNHEY and SVGAGI. Trimming took off 7 bases at V and 2 bases at J, with 11 bases between the two ends. The CDR3 length is 14 residues. CDR3 bases: TGTGCCAGCAAAGCCCTCAGGACTAATGAAAAACTGTTTTTT. It is translated as CASKALRTNEKLFF.

The V gene is TRBV7-2, the J gene TRBJ1-2, with 8 bases aligning to TRBD1. CDR1 and CDR2 from the germline V gene are SGHTA and FQGNSA. The junction had 15 bases not matched to a gene; V was cut back by 5 bases and J by 7 bases. The CDR3 has 16 amino acids. The CDR3 nucleotides are TGTGCCAGCAGCCCTCAGAGAGGACAGGGTTTTGGTGGCTACACCTTC. It is translated as CASSPQRGQGFGGYTF. The entire variable domain, with the rest obtained from reference TRBV7-2 and TRBJ1-2, is as follows: GAGVSQSPSNKVTEKGKDVELRCDPISGHTALYWYRQSLGQGLEFLIYFQGNSAPDKSGLPSDRFSAERTGGSVSTLTIQRTQQEDSAVYLCASSPQRGQGFGGYTFGSGTRLTVV.

The count of this clone is one. The genes are TRBV11-3 and TRBJ2-3, with D possibly being TRBD1 (5 bases). The CDR3 consists of 14 residues. Trimming pared 5 bases from V and 2 bases from J, leaving 11 bases between. Germline CDR1 SGHNT, CDR2 YENEEA. CDR3 amino acids: CASSPRQYTDTQYF. The CDR3 DNA sequence: TGTGCCAGCAGCCCACGACAGTACACAGATACGCAGTATTTT.

The chain uses TRBV10-2 and TRBJ1-4, with 7 positions matching TRBD1. With 5 bases clipped from V and 5 bases from J, the junction kept 11 bases outside the gene matches. Per the germline V gene, CDR1 is WSHSY and CDR2 is SAAADI. The CDR3 length is 16 residues. Here the CDR3 DNA reads TGCGCCAGCAGTCGAAGCCTAGGGGGCGCAAATGAAAAACTGTTTTTT. The encoded protein is CASSRSLGGANEKLFF.

The V and J genes are TRBV14 and TRBJ1-1; D is perhaps TRBD1 (5 bases). Germline values: CDR1 SGHDN, CDR2 FVKESK. V was shortened by 5 bases and J by 9 bases, with 19 bases between the two germline ends. The CDR3 is 14 amino acids. Written as DNA, the CDR3 is TGTGCCAGCAGCAAAGGTGGACAACTGGGGCAAGCTTTCTTT. This codes for CASSKGGQLGQAFF.

The V gene is TRBV30, the J gene TRBJ2-4; 8 bases align to TRBD1. The V segment lost 8 bases and the J segment 2 bases; nucleotides outside the gene matches: 8. The V gene's germline CDR1 is GTSNPN and CDR2 SVGIG (reference sequence). The CDR3 totals 14 residues. The chain's CDR3 is CARGTGGSKNIQYF. In DNA, the CDR3 is TGTGCCCGGGGGACAGGAGGTTCCAAAAACATTCAGTACTTC.

The chain employs TRBV6-5 and TRBJ2-7, with 10 bases aligning to TRBD2. Looked up from germline, CDR1 is MNHEY and CDR2 is SVGAGI. Trimming removed 0 bases from V and 6 bases from J; junction bases left unmatched: 2. The CDR3 is 14 residues long. CDR3 DNA sequence: TGTGCCAGCAGTTACTCGCCTAGCGGGAGCGAGCAGTACGTC. As protein: CASSYSPSGSEQYV.

The chain links TRBV7-9 to TRBJ2-2; D not certain. V gave up 1 base and J gave up 6 bases, with 6 bases separating them. The CDR3 length is 13 residues. Germline V gene data show CDR1 as SEHNR and CDR2 as FQNEAQ (reference sequence). CDR3 protein: CASSLEAPGELFF. DNA of the CDR3: TGTGCCAGCAGCTTAGAAGCCCCCGGGGAGCTGTTTTTT.

The rearrangement joins TRBV29-1 to TRBJ1-2, with D possibly being TRBD1 (6 bases). Per the germline V gene, CDR1 is SQVTM and CDR2 is ANQGSEA. V dropped 3 bases and J dropped 7 bases, with 21 bases sitting between them. This CDR3 spans 15 amino acids. The CDR3 is CSVDTTPTGYGGYTF. CDR3 bases: TGCAGCGTTGACACGACCCCGACAGGTTACGGTGGCTACACCTTC.

This chain connects TRBV5-1 to TRBJ1-2; 8 nucleotides match TRBD1. The CDR3 consists of 15 residues. Germline lookup yields CDR1 SGHRS and CDR2 YFSETQ. The trim removed 4 bases at V and 6 bases at J, leaving 11 bases unmatched. The CDR3 DNA sequence: TGCGCCAGCAGCCCCCGGGACAGGCCATTGGATGGCTACACCTTC. Translating it yields CASSPRDRPLDGYTF. The variable domain in full, with the rest retrieved from reference TRBV5-1 and TRBJ1-2, is KAGVTQTPRYLIKTRGQQVTLSCSPISGHRSVSWYQQTPGQGLQFLFEYFSETQRNKGNFPGRFSGRQFSNSRSEMNVSTLELGDSALYLCASSPRDRPLDGYTFGSGTRLTVV.

The gene calls are TRBV23-1 and TRBJ1-2; TRBD1 agrees at 8 bases. TRBV23-1 is an ORF for which the function is uncertain. V shed 0 bases, J shed 4 bases, and the junction held 10 bases outside the gene matches. This CDR3 comprises 17 residues. The CDR3: CASSQSGDRIETYGYTF. CDR3 DNA sequence: TGCGCCAGCAGTCAATCCGGGGACAGGATAGAGACCTATGGCTACACCTTC.

The sample holds a few counts of this clone. This chain uses TRBV21-1 with TRBJ1-4; the table calls TRBD1, which could not be checked here. TRBV21-1 is described as a pseudogene. The CDR3 has 15 amino acids. CDR3 DNA sequence: TGTGCCAGCAGCCCCAGGGACAGCGATAATGAAAAACTGTTTTTT. It translates to CASSPRDSDNEKLFF.

J is TRBJ2-2 and V is TRBV4-3; a possible D gene is TRBD2 (5 bases). The germline V and J ends were trimmed by 1 base and 6 bases, with 6 bases remaining between them. The CDR3 totals 13 residues. CDR1 LGHNA and CDR2 YSLEER come from the germline V gene. The CDR3 here is CASSQAGAGELFF. The CDR3 DNA sequence: TGCGCCAGCAGCCAAGCCGGGGCCGGGGAGCTGTTTTTT.

The chain carries TRBV4-1 and TRBJ2-7; 9 bases are shared with TRBD2. The CDR3 runs 15 residues. The V and J ends lost 2 bases and 2 bases, in that order; junction bases with no gene match: 4. CDR1 and CDR2 from the germline V gene are MGHRA and YSYEKL. The chain's CDR3 is CASSQMTSGTYEQYF. CDR3 DNA sequence: TGCGCCAGCAGCCAAATGACTAGCGGAACCTACGAGCAGTACTTC.

This chain uses TRBV18 with TRBJ2-1; 12 bases are shared with TRBD2. The length of the CDR3 is 16 residues. V lost 4 bases and J lost 2; bases outside the gene matches: 3. CDR1 and CDR2 from the germline V gene are KGHSH and LQKENI. CDR3 coding DNA: TGTGCCAGCTCACTACCTAGCGGGAGGGCCTACAATGAGCAGTTCTTC. Translation: CASSLPSGRAYNEQFF.